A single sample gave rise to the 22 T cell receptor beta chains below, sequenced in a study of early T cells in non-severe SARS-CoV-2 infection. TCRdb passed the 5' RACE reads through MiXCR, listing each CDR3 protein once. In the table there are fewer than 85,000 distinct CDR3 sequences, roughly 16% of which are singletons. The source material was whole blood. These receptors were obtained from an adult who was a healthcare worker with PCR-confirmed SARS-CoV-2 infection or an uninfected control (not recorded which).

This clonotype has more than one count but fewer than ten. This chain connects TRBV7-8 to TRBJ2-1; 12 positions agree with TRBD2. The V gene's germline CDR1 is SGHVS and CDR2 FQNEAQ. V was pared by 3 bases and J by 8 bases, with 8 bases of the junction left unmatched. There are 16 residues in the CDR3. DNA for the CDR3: TGTGCCAGCAGCTTCCCTAGCGGGAGGGCGCAATATGAGCAGTTCTTC. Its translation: CASSFPSGRAQYEQFF. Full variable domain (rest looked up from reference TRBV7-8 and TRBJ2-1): GAGVSQSPRYKVAKRGQDVALRCDPISGHVSLFWYQQALGQGPEFLTYFQNEAQLDKSGLPSDRFFAERPEGSVSTLKIQRTQQEDSAVYLCASSFPSGRAQYEQFFGPGTRLTVL.

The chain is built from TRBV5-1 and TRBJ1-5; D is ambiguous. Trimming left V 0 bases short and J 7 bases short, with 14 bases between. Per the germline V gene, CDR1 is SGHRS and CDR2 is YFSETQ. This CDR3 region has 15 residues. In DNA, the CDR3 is TGCGCCAGCAGCTTGGATAGCCCGGCCAGACAGCCCCAGCATTTT. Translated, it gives CASSLDSPARQPQHF.

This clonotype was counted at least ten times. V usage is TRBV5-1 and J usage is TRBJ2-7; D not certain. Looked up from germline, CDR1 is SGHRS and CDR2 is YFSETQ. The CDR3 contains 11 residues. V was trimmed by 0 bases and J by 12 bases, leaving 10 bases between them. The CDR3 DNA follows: TGCGCCAGCAGCTTGGGGGAATCATGGTACTTC. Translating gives CASSLGESWYF.

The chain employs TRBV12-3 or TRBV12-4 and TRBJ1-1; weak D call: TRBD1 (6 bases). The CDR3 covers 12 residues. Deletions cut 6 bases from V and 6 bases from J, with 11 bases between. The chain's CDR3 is CASRGRGAEAFF. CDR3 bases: TGTGCCAGCAGGGGGAGGGGGGCTGAAGCTTTCTTT.

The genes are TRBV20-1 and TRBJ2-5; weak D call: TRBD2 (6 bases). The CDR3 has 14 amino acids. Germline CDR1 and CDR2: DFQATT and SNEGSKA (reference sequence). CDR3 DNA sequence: TGCAGCGCCTGGGGAGGCGAGACGCAAGAGACCCAGTACTTC. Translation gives CSAWGGETQETQYF.

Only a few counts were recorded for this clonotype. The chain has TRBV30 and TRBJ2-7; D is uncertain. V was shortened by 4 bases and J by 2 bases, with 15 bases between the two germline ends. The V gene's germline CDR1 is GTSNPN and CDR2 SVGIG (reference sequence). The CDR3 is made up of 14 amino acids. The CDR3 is CAWTKTKEAYEQYF. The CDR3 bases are TGTGCCTGGACCAAAACCAAAGAAGCCTACGAGCAGTACTTC.

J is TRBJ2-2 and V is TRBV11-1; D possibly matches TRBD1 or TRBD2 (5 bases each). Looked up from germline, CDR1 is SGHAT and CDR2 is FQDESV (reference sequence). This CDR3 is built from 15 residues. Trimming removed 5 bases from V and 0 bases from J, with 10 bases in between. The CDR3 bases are TGTGCCAGCAGCCGGGACCATGCGAACACCGGGGAGCTGTTTTTT. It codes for CASSRDHANTGELFF.

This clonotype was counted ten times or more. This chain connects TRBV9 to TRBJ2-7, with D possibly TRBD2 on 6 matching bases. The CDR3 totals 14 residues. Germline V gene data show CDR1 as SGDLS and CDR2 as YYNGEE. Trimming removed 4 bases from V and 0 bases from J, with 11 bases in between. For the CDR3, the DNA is TGTGCCAGCAGCCCTCGGGGACTCTCCTACGAGCAGTACTTC. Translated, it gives CASSPRGLSYEQYF.

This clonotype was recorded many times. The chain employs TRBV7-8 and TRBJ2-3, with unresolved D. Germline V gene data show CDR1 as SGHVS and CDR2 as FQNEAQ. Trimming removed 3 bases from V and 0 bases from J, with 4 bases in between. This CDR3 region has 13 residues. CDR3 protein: CASSLASTDTQYF. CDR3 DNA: TGTGCCAGCAGCTTGGCCAGCACAGATACGCAGTATTTT.

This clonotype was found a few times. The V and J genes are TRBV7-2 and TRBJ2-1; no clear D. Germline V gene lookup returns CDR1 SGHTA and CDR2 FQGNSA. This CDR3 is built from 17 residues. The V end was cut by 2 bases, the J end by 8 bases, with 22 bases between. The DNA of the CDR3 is TGTGCCAGCAGCTTAAAAGTGCCCCCTCCGGTGGTACATGAGCAGTTCTTC. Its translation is CASSLKVPPPVVHEQFF.

CDR3 amino acids: CASSDGPGSNSPLHF. The CDR3 DNA reads as TGTGCCAGCAGTGATGGGCCCGGCAGTAATTCACCCCTCCACTTT. V is TRBV6-1 and J is TRBJ1-6; no definite D call. This CDR3 spans 15 amino acids. Trimming pared 3 bases from V and 6 bases from J, leaving 12 bases between. CDR1 and CDR2 (germline): MNHNS, SASEGT.

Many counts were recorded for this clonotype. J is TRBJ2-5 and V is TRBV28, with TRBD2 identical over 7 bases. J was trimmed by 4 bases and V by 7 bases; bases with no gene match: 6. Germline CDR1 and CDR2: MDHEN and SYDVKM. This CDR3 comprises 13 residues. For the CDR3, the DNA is TGTGCCAGCACCCAAGGGAGGGCAGAGACCCAGTACTTC. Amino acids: CASTQGRAETQYF.

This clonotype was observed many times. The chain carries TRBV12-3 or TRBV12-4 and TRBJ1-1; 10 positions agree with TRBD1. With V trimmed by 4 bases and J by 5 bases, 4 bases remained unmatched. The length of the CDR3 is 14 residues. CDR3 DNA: TGTGCCAGCAGTTCTCGACAGGGGGCAACTGAAGCTTTCTTT. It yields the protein CASSSRQGATEAFF.

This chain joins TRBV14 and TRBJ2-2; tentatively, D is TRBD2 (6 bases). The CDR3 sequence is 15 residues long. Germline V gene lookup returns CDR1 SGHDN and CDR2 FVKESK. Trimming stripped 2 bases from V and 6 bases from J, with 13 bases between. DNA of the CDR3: TGTGCCAGCAGCCAAAAATTTAGCGGCGCCGGGGAGCTGTTTTTT. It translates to CASSQKFSGAGELFF.

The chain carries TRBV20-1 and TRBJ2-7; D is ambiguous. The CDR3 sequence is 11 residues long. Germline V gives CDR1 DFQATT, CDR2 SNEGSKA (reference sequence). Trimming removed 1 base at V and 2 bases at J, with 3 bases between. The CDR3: CSARVTYEQYF. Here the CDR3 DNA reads TGCAGTGCTAGAGTCACCTACGAGCAGTACTTC.

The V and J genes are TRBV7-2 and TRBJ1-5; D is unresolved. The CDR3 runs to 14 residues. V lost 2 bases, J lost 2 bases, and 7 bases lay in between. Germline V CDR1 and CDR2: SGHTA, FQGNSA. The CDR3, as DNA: TGTGCCAGCAGCTTAATTAGGGGCAATCAGCCCCAGCATTTT. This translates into CASSLIRGNQPQHF.

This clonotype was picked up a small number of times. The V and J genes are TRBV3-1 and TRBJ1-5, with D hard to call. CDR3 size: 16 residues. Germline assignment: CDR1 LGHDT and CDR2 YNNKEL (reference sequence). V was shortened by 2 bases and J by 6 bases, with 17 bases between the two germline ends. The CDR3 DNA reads TGTGCCAGCAGCCAAACCGGCCACCGAAGAGGTCAGCCCCAGCATTTT. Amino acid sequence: CASSQTGHRRGQPQHF.

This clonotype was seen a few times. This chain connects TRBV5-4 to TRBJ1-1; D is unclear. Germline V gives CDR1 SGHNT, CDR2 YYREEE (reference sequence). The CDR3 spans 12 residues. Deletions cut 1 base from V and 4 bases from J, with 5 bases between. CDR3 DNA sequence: TGTGCCAGCAGCTTGTCTGGCACTGAAGCTTTCTTT. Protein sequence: CASSLSGTEAFF.

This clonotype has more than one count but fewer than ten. DNA of the CDR3: TGTGCCGCCTCCGTGGGCCTCCTGGGTGAAGCTTTCTTT. It encodes CAASVGLLGEAFF. V and J are TRBV3-1 and TRBJ1-1; D is unclear. Germline-derived CDR1 and CDR2 are LGHDT and YNNKEL (reference sequence). The CDR3 length is 13 residues. With 11 bases removed from V and 7 bases from J, the gap between germline ends came to 20 bases.

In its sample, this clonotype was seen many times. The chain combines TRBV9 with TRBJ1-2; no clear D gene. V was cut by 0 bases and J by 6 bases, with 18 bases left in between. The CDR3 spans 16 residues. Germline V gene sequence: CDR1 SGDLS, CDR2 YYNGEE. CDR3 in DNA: TGTGCCAGCAGCGTAGGAAGGACGGACGGCGGGGATGGCTACACCTTC. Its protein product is CASSVGRTDGGDGYTF.

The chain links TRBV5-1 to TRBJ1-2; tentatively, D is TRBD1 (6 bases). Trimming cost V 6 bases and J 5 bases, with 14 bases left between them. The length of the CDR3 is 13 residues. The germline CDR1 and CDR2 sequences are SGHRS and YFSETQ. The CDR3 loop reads CASTPGGAYGYTF. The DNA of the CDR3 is TGCGCCAGCACCCCTGGGGGGGCTTATGGCTACACCTTC.

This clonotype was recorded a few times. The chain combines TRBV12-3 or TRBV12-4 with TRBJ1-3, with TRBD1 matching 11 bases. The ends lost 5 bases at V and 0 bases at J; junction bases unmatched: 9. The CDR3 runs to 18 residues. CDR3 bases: TGTGCCAGCAGTCCTTGGACAGGGGGCGTTCTCTCTGGAAACACCATATATTTT. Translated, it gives CASSPWTGGVLSGNTIYF.